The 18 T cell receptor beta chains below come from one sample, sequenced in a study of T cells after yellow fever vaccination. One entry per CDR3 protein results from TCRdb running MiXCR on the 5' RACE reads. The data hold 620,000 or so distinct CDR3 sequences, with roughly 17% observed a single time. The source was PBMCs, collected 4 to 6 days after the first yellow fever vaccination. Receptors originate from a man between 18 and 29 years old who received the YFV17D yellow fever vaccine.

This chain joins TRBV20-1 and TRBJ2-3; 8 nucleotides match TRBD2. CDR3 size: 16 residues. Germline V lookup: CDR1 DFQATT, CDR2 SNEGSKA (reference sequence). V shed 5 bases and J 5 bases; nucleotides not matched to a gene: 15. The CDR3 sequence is CSASTPGGGLLDTQYF. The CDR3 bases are TGCAGTGCTTCCACCCCCGGCGGGGGGCTTCTAGATACGCAGTATTTT.

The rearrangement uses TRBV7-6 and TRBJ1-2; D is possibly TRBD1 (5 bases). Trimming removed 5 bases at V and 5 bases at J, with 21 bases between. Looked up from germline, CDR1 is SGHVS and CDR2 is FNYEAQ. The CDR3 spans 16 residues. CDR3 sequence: CASSHLTERRSYGYTF. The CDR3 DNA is TGTGCCAGCAGCCACCTGACAGAGAGAAGATCTTATGGCTACACCTTC.

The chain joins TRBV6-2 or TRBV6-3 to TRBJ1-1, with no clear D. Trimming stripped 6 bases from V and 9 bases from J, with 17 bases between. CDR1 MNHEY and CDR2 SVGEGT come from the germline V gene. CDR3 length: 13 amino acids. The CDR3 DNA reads TGTGCCAGCAGCTCAGACCTTCTCGGGAAAGCTTTCTTT. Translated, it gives CASSSDLLGKAFF.

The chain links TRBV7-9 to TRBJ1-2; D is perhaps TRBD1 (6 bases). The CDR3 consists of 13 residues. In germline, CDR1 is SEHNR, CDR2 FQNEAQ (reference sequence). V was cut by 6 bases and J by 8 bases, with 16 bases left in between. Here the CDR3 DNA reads TGTGCCAGCAGTCGACCTCAGGGGAGAGGCTACACCTTC. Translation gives CASSRPQGRGYTF.

In DNA form, the CDR3 reads TGCGCCAGCAGCCAAAGCCCGACAGTTCCCTATGGCTACACCTTC. This gives the protein CASSQSPTVPYGYTF. V usage is TRBV4-3 and J usage is TRBJ1-2; D possibly corresponds to TRBD1 (5 bases). Deletions cut 2 bases from V and 4 bases from J, with 14 bases between. Germline CDR1 LGHNA, CDR2 YSLEER. This CDR3 comprises 15 residues.

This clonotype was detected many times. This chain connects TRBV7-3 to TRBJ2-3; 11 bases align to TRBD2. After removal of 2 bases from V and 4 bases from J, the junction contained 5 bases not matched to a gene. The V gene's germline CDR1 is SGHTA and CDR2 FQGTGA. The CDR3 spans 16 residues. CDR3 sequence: CASSLLAGGPSDTQYF. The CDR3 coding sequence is TGTGCCAGCAGCTTATTAGCGGGGGGGCCGTCAGATACGCAGTATTTT. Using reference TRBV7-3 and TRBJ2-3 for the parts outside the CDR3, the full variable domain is GAGVSQTPSNKVTEKGKYVELRCDPISGHTALYWYRQSLGQGPEFLIYFQGTGAADDSGLPNDRFFAVRPEGSVSTLKIQRTERGDSAVYLCASSLLAGGPSDTQYFGPGTRLTVL.

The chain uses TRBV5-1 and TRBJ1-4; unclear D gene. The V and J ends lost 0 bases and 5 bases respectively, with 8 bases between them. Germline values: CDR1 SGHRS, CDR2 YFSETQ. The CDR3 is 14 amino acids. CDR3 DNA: TGCGCCAGCAGCTTGGTGGACGGAAATGAAAAACTGTTTTTT. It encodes CASSLVDGNEKLFF. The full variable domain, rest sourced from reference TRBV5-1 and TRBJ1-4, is KAGVTQTPRYLIKTRGQQVTLSCSPISGHRSVSWYQQTPGQGLQFLFEYFSETQRNKGNFPGRFSGRQFSNSRSEMNVSTLELGDSALYLCASSLVDGNEKLFFGSGTQLSVL.

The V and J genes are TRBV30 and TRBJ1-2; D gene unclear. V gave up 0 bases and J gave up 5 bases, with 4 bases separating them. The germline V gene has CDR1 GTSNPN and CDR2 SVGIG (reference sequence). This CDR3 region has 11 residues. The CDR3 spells CAWSVRYGYTF. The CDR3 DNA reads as TGTGCCTGGAGTGTACGGTATGGCTACACCTTC.

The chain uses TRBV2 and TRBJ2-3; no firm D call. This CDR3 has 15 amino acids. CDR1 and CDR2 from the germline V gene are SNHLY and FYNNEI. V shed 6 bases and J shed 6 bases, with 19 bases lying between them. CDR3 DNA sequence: TGTGCCAGCAGAGTCCGGGCCCCCCAAAGGGATACGCAGTATTTT. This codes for CASRVRAPQRDTQYF.

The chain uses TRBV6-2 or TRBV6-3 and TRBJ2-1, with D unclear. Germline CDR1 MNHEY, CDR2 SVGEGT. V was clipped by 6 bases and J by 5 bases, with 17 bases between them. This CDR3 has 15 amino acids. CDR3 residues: CASRNLFGGDNEQFF. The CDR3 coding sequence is TGTGCCAGCAGGAATCTATTCGGCGGAGACAATGAGCAGTTCTTC.

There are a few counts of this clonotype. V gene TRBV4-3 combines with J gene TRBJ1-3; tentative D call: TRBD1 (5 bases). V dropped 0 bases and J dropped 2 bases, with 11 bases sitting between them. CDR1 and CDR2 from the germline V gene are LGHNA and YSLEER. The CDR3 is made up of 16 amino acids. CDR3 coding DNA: TGCGCCAGCAGCCAAGACGGGACCTCGGCTGGAAACACCATATATTTT. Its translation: CASSQDGTSAGNTIYF.

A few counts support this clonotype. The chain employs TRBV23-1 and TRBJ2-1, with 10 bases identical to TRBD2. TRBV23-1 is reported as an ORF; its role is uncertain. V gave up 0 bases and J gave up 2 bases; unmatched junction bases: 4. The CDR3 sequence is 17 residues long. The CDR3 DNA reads TGCGCCAGCAGTCAATCGAACACTAGCGGGACCTACAATGAGCAGTTCTTC. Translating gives CASSQSNTSGTYNEQFF.

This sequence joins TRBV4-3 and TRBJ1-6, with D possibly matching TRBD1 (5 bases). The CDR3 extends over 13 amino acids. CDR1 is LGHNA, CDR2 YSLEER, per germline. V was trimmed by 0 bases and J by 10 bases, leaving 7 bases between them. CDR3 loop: CASSQEDSSPLHF. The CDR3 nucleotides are TGCGCCAGCAGCCAAGAAGACAGCTCACCCCTCCACTTT.

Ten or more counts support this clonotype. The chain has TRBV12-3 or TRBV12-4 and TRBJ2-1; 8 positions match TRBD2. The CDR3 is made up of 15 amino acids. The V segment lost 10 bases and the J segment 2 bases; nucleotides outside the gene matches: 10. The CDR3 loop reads CAISLADGAYNEQFF. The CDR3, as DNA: TGTGCCATCTCACTAGCGGACGGTGCCTACAATGAGCAGTTCTTC.

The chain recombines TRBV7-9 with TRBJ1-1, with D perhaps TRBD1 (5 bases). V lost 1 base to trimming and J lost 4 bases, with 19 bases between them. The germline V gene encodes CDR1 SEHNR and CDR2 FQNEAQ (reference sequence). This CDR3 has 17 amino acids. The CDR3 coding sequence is TGTGCCAGCAGCTTAGGGGGGGTCGGCAGGGCCGGCACTGAAGCTTTCTTT. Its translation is CASSLGGVGRAGTEAFF.

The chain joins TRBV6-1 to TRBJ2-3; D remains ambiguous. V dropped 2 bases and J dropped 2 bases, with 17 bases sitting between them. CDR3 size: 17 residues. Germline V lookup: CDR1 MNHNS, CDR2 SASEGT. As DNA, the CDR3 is TGTGCCAGCAGTGAAAAGGCGGCCAGCTTATTCACAGATACGCAGTATTTT. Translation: CASSEKAASLFTDTQYF.

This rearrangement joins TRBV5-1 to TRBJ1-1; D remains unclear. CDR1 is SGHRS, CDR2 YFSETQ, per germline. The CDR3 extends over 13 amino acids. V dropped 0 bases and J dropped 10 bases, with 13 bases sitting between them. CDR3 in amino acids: CASSLGYTFGAFF. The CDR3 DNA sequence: TGCGCCAGCAGCTTGGGTTATACGTTCGGAGCTTTCTTT. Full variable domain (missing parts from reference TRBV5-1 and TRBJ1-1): KAGVTQTPRYLIKTRGQQVTLSCSPISGHRSVSWYQQTPGQGLQFLFEYFSETQRNKGNFPGRFSGRQFSNSRSEMNVSTLELGDSALYLCASSLGYTFGAFFGQGTRLTVV.

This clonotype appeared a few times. Here the CDR3 reads CASSLGQAEAFF. The CDR3 DNA is TGCGCCAGCAGCCTAGGACAGGCTGAAGCTTTCTTT. The chain links TRBV4-3 to TRBJ1-1, with 7 nucleotides matching TRBD1. The CDR3 sequence is 12 residues long. Germline V gene lookup returns CDR1 LGHNA and CDR2 YSLEER. Unmatched junction bases numbered 2, after V lost 4 bases and J lost 6 bases.